Each of the 30 T cell receptor beta chains below was sequenced from the same sample in a study of cytomegalovirus exposure and HLA in healthy donors. 13 Jbeta primers and 60 Vbeta primers were used for the PCR. The data were produced by immunoSEQ multiplex PCR, yet TCRdb's version contains in-frame clones alone and is incomplete. The sample shows fewer than 250,000 clones, about 90% of them seen only once. The sequenced material came from PBMCs. These receptors were taken from a boy aged 2 to 10 in good health and CMV-seronegative.

V and J are TRBV19 and TRBJ2-4; D unresolved. The CDR3 has 15 residues. Per germline, CDR1 LNHDA and CDR2 SQIVND (reference sequence). Trimming shortened V by 1 base and J by 0 bases, and 7 bases separated the two germline ends. The CDR3 protein is CASSIVGLAKNIQYF. The DNA of the CDR3 is TGTGCCAGTAGTATAGTTGGCCTAGCCAAAAACATTCAGTACTTC.

The count of this clone is one. V and J are TRBV6-6 and TRBJ2-7; D is unresolved. Germline V gives CDR1 MNHNY, CDR2 SVGAGI (reference sequence). The CDR3 is 14 residues long. The V end was cut by 8 bases, the J end by 7 bases, with 21 bases between. The CDR3 reads CASVQDPINSEQYF. DNA for the CDR3: TGTGCCAGCGTTCAGGATCCGATTAATTCAGAGCAGTACTTC.

This clone has just one count. V gene TRBV7-9 combines with J gene TRBJ2-7; 8 nucleotides line up with TRBD2. V shed 5 bases and J 6 bases; nucleotides not matched to a gene: 6. This CDR3 is built from 13 residues. Germline CDR1 SEHNR, CDR2 FQNEAQ (reference sequence). The DNA of the CDR3 is TGTGCCAGCAGCCGCGGGGCGGGGGGCGAGCAGTACTTC. Translating it yields CASSRGAGGEQYF.

The chain has TRBV5-5 and TRBJ2-3; D not resolved. Per germline, CDR1 SGHKS and CDR2 YYEKEE (reference sequence). The CDR3 loop spans 11 amino acids. The ends were cut back, 6 bases at V and 4 bases at J, with 6 bases in the middle. CDR3 sequence: CASNTADTQYF. The CDR3 DNA is TGTGCCAGCAATACAGCAGATACGCAGTATTTT.

V usage is TRBV6-6 and J usage is TRBJ2-7, with D perhaps TRBD1 (6 bases). V gave up 7 bases and J gave up 3 bases, with 19 bases separating them. The CDR3 sequence is 15 residues long. Germline values: CDR1 MNHNY, CDR2 SVGAGI (reference sequence). The CDR3 DNA sequence: TGTGCCAGCACTCCTACAGGGAGTGAGCGCTACGAGCAGTACTTC. Its protein is CASTPTGSERYEQYF.

This clone was picked up one time. J is TRBJ2-7 and V is TRBV29-1; 9 nucleotides match TRBD2. CDR3 length equals 11 residues. Germline CDR1 SQVTM, CDR2 ANQGSEA. J lost 6 bases, V lost 6 bases, and 3 bases had no gene match. The CDR3 loop reads CSVVSGSEQYF. CDR3 nucleotides: TGCAGCGTCGTTAGCGGGAGCGAGCAGTACTTC.

The chain links TRBV6-1 to TRBJ1-2; D is possibly TRBD1 (5 bases). The CDR3 contains 14 residues. Germline CDR1 reads MNHNS; CDR2 reads SASEGT. V dropped 4 bases and J dropped 2 bases, with 11 bases sitting between them. CDR3 residues: CASSVARANYGYTF. The DNA of the CDR3 is TGTGCCAGCAGTGTGGCCAGGGCAAACTATGGCTACACCTTC.

The chain carries TRBV12-2 and TRBJ1-2. TRBV12-2 is assigned pseudogene status. The CDR3 is 17 residues long. This chain's CDR3 is CASRLGIPFERNYGYTF. CDR3 in DNA: TGTGCAAGTCGCTTAGGGATCCCGTTCGAGAGGAACTATGGCTACACCTTC.

The rearrangement links TRBV9 to TRBJ2-7; weak D call: TRBD2 (6 bases). The V end lost 4 bases, the J end lost 0 bases, and 14 bases lay between the germline ends. CDR1 and CDR2 (germline): SGDLS, YYNGEE. The length of the CDR3 is 15 residues. CDR3 nucleotide sequence: TGTGCCAGCAGCCCCCGCGGGATTAGCTCCTACGAGCAGTACTTC. Protein sequence: CASSPRGISSYEQYF.

This clone was detected only once. This chain joins TRBV18 and TRBJ2-7, with 10 bases that match TRBD1. The CDR3 contains 13 residues. With 4 bases clipped from V and 5 bases from J, the junction kept 2 bases outside the gene matches. CDR1 KGHSH and CDR2 LQKENI come from the germline V gene. The CDR3 reads CASSRGTGDEQYF. CDR3 DNA: TGTGCCAGCTCACGAGGGACAGGGGACGAGCAGTACTTC.

The rearrangement joins TRBV4-1 to TRBJ2-7, with 9 nucleotides matching TRBD1. Trimming removed 0 bases from V and 7 bases from J; junction bases left unmatched: 7. This CDR3 spans 15 amino acids. The V gene's germline CDR1 is MGHRA and CDR2 YSYEKL. This chain's CDR3 is CASSQDLRTGEEQYF. The CDR3 DNA reads TGCGCCAGCAGCCAAGATCTCAGGACAGGGGAAGAGCAGTACTTC.

V and J are TRBV10-3 and TRBJ1-6; 7 nucleotides align to TRBD1. CDR1 is ENHRY and CDR2 is SYGVKD in the germline V gene. Trimming removed 6 bases from V and 9 bases from J; junction bases left unmatched: 8. The CDR3 length is 14 residues. Here the CDR3 DNA reads TGTGCCATCAGCAATCCGGACAGGAGTTCACCCCTCCACTTT. Protein sequence: CAISNPDRSSPLHF.

This chain connects TRBV5-5 to TRBJ2-3; D gene unclear. The V and J ends lost 0 bases and 4 bases respectively, with 12 bases between them. This CDR3 has 15 amino acids. CDR1 and CDR2 from the germline V gene are SGHKS and YYEKEE (reference sequence). The CDR3 DNA is TGTGCCAGCAGCTTGGGGCGGCCAATGGCAGATACGCAGTATTTT. Translation: CASSLGRPMADTQYF.

This chain links TRBV27 with TRBJ2-7; 13 bases are a match to TRBD2. The CDR3 has 15 residues. V gave up 3 bases and J gave up 2 bases; unmatched junction bases: 1. Germline CDR1 MNHEY, CDR2 SMNVEV (reference sequence). CDR3 amino acids: CASSFGLAGAYEQYF. The CDR3 DNA follows: TGTGCCAGCAGTTTTGGACTAGCGGGGGCCTACGAGCAGTACTTC.

The rearrangement uses TRBV2 and TRBJ1-1, with D unresolved. CDR1 and CDR2 from the germline V gene are SNHLY and FYNNEI. The CDR3 has 13 residues. V shed 7 bases and J shed 1 base, with 10 bases lying between them. CDR3 coding DNA: TGTGCCAGCATGACGGGGAGGAACACTGAAGCTTTCTTT. It yields the protein CASMTGRNTEAFF.

The chain couples TRBV2 to TRBJ1-1; D possibly corresponds to TRBD1 (6 bases). V was shortened by 7 bases and J by 1 base, with 13 bases between the two germline ends. Germline CDR1 reads SNHLY; CDR2 reads FYNNEI. The CDR3 sequence is 14 residues long. CDR3 region: CASIKGGENTEAFF. The CDR3 DNA is TGTGCCAGCATTAAGGGGGGGGAGAACACTGAAGCTTTCTTT.

This clone is a singleton in its sample. The V call is TRBV7-9, the J call TRBJ2-7, with D perhaps matching TRBD1 (6 bases). The CDR3 sequence is 12 residues long. Trimming cost V 1 base and J 7 bases, with 8 bases left between them. Germline V gives CDR1 SEHNR, CDR2 FQNEAQ (reference sequence). The CDR3 reads CASSLVDSEQYF. DNA for the CDR3: TGTGCCAGCAGCTTAGTGGACAGTGAGCAGTACTTC.

The V and J genes are TRBV6-5 and TRBJ1-1; D is possibly TRBD1 (5 bases). The V gene's germline CDR1 is MNHEY and CDR2 SVGAGI. Trimming removed 0 bases at V and 0 bases at J, with 11 bases between. This CDR3 region has 16 residues. The CDR3 region has the DNA TGTGCCAGCAGTTACTCTCAGGGAATGCTGAACACTGAAGCTTTCTTT. Translation: CASSYSQGMLNTEAFF.

This rearrangement joins TRBV7-9 to TRBJ1-4; TRBD1 matches 7 bases. Losses at the gene ends were 5 bases for V and 5 bases for J; bases not matched to a gene: 11. Germline CDR1 SEHNR, CDR2 FQNEAQ (reference sequence). The CDR3 length is 16 residues. This CDR3 is CASSHREGGGNEKLFF. CDR3 bases: TGTGCCAGCAGCCATCGTGAAGGGGGCGGGAATGAAAAACTGTTTTTT.

J is TRBJ2-7 and V is TRBV7-9; D possibly corresponds to TRBD1 (6 bases). The germline V gene encodes CDR1 SEHNR and CDR2 FQNEAQ (reference sequence). The CDR3 contains 13 residues. V shed 7 bases and J shed 5 bases, with 15 bases lying between them. The CDR3 DNA reads TGTGCCAGCACCAGCCGACCAGGGGACGAGCAGTACTTC. Translating gives CASTSRPGDEQYF.

This chain uses TRBV6-5 with TRBJ2-7; D unclear. V lost 0 bases and J lost 5, with 17 bases in between. The CDR3 is 16 residues long. The germline V gene encodes CDR1 MNHEY and CDR2 SVGAGI. As DNA, the CDR3 is TGTGCCAGCAGTTACTCTTCGCAGTCCGTTCTCCACGAGCAGTACTTC. Translation: CASSYSSQSVLHEQYF.

The chain couples TRBV5-1 to TRBJ2-7, with D perhaps matching TRBD2 (6 bases). V lost 0 bases and J 2 bases, leaving 9 bases between the germline ends. The CDR3 covers 14 residues. CDR1 is SGHRS, CDR2 YFSETQ, per germline. The CDR3 reads CASSLVGGPYEQYF. The DNA of the CDR3 is TGCGCCAGCAGCTTGGTCGGGGGTCCCTACGAGCAGTACTTC.

The V and J genes are TRBV7-8 and TRBJ2-1; 9 bases are a match to TRBD2. CDR1 is SGHVS and CDR2 is FQNEAQ in the germline V gene. The CDR3 contains 15 residues. V was pared by 5 bases and J by 1 base, with 3 bases of the junction left unmatched. CDR3 sequence: CASSPSGRSYNEQFF. The CDR3 DNA is TGTGCCAGCAGCCCCAGCGGGAGGTCCTACAATGAGCAGTTCTTC.

The V and J genes are TRBV7-9 and TRBJ2-5; 7 bases match TRBD1. V shed 3 bases and J 1 base; nucleotides not matched to a gene: 5. This CDR3 comprises 15 residues. Per germline, CDR1 SEHNR and CDR2 FQNEAQ (reference sequence). The CDR3 loop reads CASSLGQQVQETQYF. The CDR3, as DNA: TGTGCCAGCAGCTTGGGACAGCAGGTCCAAGAGACCCAGTACTTC.

J is TRBJ1-2 and V is TRBV5-1, with 7 bases that match TRBD1. CDR3 length equals 20 residues. The V gene end was trimmed by 2 bases and the J gene end by 5 bases; junction bases not matched to a gene: 24. Germline lookup yields CDR1 SGHRS and CDR2 YFSETQ. In DNA, the CDR3 is TGCGCCAGCAGCTTAGTTGGTAACCTGATTACAGGGGAGTTGGGGTATGGCTACACCTTC. It codes for CASSLVGNLITGELGYGYTF. The full variable domain, with the rest looked up from reference TRBV5-1 and TRBJ1-2, is KAGVTQTPRYLIKTRGQQVTLSCSPISGHRSVSWYQQTPGQGLQFLFEYFSETQRNKGNFPGRFSGRQFSNSRSEMNVSTLELGDSALYLCASSLVGNLITGELGYGYTFGSGTRLTVV.

The chain joins TRBV6-5 to TRBJ2-3; no clear D gene. CDR1 is MNHEY and CDR2 is SVGAGI in the germline V gene. The CDR3 has 13 residues. V was cut by 5 bases and J by 7 bases, with 13 bases left in between. CDR3 coding DNA: TGTGCCAGCAGTGATAAGCCCTATCATACGCAGTATTTT. Encoded protein: CASSDKPYHTQYF.

V usage is TRBV27 and J usage is TRBJ2-2; TRBD1 might be the D (5 bases). The V end lost 11 bases, the J end lost 0 bases, and 13 bases lay between the germline ends. There are 14 residues in the CDR3. The germline gives CDR1 MNHEY, CDR2 SMNVEV (reference sequence). DNA of the CDR3: TGTGCCGGCCGGCAGGGTTCGAACACCGGGGAGCTGTTTTTT. It specifies CAGRQGSNTGELFF.

This rearrangement joins TRBV27 to TRBJ2-2; TRBD1 agrees at 10 bases. This CDR3 has 17 residues. CDR1 MNHEY and CDR2 SMNVEV come from the germline V gene (reference sequence). The V and J ends lost 4 bases and 7 bases, in that order; junction bases with no gene match: 12. The CDR3 loop reads CASSYGTGASGIGELFF. The CDR3 DNA is TGTGCCAGCAGTTACGGGACAGGGGCGAGCGGCATCGGGGAGCTGTTTTTT.

This clone has only a few counts. The rearrangement uses TRBV5-4 and TRBJ1-1; 9 bases fit TRBD1. This CDR3 region has 14 residues. With 4 bases clipped from V and 5 bases from J, the junction kept 6 bases outside the gene matches. Germline V gene lookup returns CDR1 SGHNT and CDR2 YYREEE (reference sequence). The CDR3, as DNA: TGTGCCAGCAGCACGCGGACAGGGGAAACTGAAGCTTTCTTT. This translates into CASSTRTGETEAFF. Supplemented by reference TRBV5-4 and TRBJ1-1, the full variable domain reads ETGVTQSPTHLIKTRGQQVTLRCSSQSGHNTVSWYQQALGQGPQFIFQYYREEENGRGNFPPRFSGLQFPNYSSELNVNALELDDSALYLCASSTRTGETEAFFGQGTRLTVV.

The genes are TRBV12-5 and TRBJ2-3; D gene uncertain. The V gene's germline CDR1 is LGHNT and CDR2 FRNRAP. Trimming stripped 4 bases from V and 0 bases from J, with 14 bases between. The CDR3 consists of 16 residues. The CDR3 here is CASGSGEAPSTDTQYF. In DNA form, the CDR3 reads TGTGCTAGTGGTTCCGGAGAGGCCCCTAGCACAGATACGCAGTATTTT.